This T cell receptor (beta chain) originates from a study of CD8 T cells in Susac syndrome. Reverse transcription of about 0.45 to 1 ug RNA used random hexamers. TCRdb used MiXCR to reprocess the immunoSEQ multiplex PCR reads, holding one entry per CDR3 protein. The sample includes a few thousand distinct CDR3 sequences, 74% of them seen just once. CD27 and CD45RA staining defined memory subsets for TEMRA sorting. The study sequenced total CD8+ cells as well as sorted CD8+ TEMRA cells. This CDR3 contains 13 residues. V was trimmed by 0 bases and J by 5 bases, leaving 5 bases between them. The V call is TRBV6-7, the J call TRBJ2-4; D is possibly TRBD2 (5 bases). TRBV6-7 is an ORF, and what it does is uncertain. Input material: CD8+ TEMRA cells from PBMCs. Sample subset: FACS-sorted terminally differentiated effector memory CD8+ T cells re-expressing CD45RA (CD8+ TEMRA). This clonotype was sampled from a human donor with Susac syndrome. The CDR3 loop reads CASSYSRENIQYF. The CDR3 nucleotides are TGTGCCAGCAGTTACTCGAGGGAAAACATTCAGTACTTC.